One sample yielded the 5 T cell receptor beta chains listed below, sequenced in a study of human T cells and chemical hapten exposure. TCRdb processed the RACE reads anew with MiXCR; each CDR3 protein has one entry. The data contain some 80,000 distinct CDR3 sequences, roughly 10% of them singletons. Time point meaning: patch test 1, 2 weeks after DPC sensitization. Documented treatment: therapeutic diphenylcyclopropenone sensitization with weekly scalp DPC. The material sequenced was whole blood, taken in connection with sensitization to the hapten diphenylcyclopropenone (DPC). Receptors were obtained from a woman aged 45-65 years with alopecia areata. Some clones in this sample may be carry-over from other donors' samples.

This clonotype was observed at least ten times. The V gene is TRBV21-1, the J gene TRBJ1-1. TRBV21-1 is flagged as a pseudogene. This CDR3 contains 14 residues. The CDR3 reads CASSKGVEGPGAFF. For the CDR3, the DNA is TGTGCCAGCAGCAAAGGAGTGGAGGGTCCTGGAGCTTTCTTT.

This clonotype occurred a few times. The J gene is TRBJ2-3, the V gene TRBV7-2; 8 bases are a match to TRBD2. The CDR3 length is 16 residues. Germline-derived CDR1 and CDR2 are SGHTA and FQGNSA. The J segment lost 1 base and the V segment lost 1 base, leaving 4 bases of the junction unmatched. The DNA for the CDR3 is TGTGCCAGCAGCTTAGGAGCGGGGGTCCGCACAGATACGCAGTATTTT. Translating it yields CASSLGAGVRTDTQYF.

This clonotype was detected ten times or more. This chain links TRBV10-3 with TRBJ1-5; D is uncertain. Germline lookup yields CDR1 ENHRY and CDR2 SYGVKD. This CDR3 is 16 amino acids long. V shed 0 bases and J shed 1 base, with 10 bases lying between them. The CDR3 region is CAISESITGSNQPQHF. Written as DNA, the CDR3 is TGTGCCATCAGTGAGTCAATCACGGGGAGCAATCAGCCCCAGCATTTT.

The rearrangement joins TRBV12-3 or TRBV12-4 to TRBJ2-7; D gene uncertain. The CDR3 sequence is 15 residues long. V was pared by 4 bases and J by 0 bases, with 13 bases between. The CDR3 protein is CASSSAVGLSYEQYF. CDR3 DNA: TGTGCCAGCAGTTCTGCTGTCGGTCTCTCCTACGAGCAGTACTTC.

The chain employs TRBV29-1 and TRBJ1-4; D is unresolved. Trimming stripped 6 bases from V and 4 bases from J, with 9 bases between. Germline V gene lookup returns CDR1 SQVTM and CDR2 ANQGSEA. The CDR3 is 12 residues long. This chain's CDR3 is CSVAVNNEKLFF. CDR3 nucleotides: TGCAGCGTAGCCGTTAATAATGAAAAACTGTTTTTT.